This T cell receptor beta chain was profiled in a study of shared clonotypes between healthy human individuals (dated by TCRdb to the early 2020s). Broadly, across the study: A couple of women and three men aged 18 to 49 years were included in the cohort. For each donor, CD4 naive and CD4 memory were each run on three plates, CD8 naive on two plates, and CD8 memory on one plate. Between about 0.94 and 8.9 billion PBMCs per donor were obtained by leukapheresis. To estimate repertoire size and how much clonotypes are shared between individuals, the study performed deep sequencing of blood TCR repertoires from about five healthy adults. Libraries were prepared and TCR repertoires were sequenced by different laboratories using diverse techniques, in order to increase sequencing depth and limit assay-specific biases.

The donors were healthy, HIV-negative adults with no recently reported acute infections or vaccinations. Only Caucasian adults living in Nashville, Tennessee, USA were represented among the donors. Magnetic negative selection was used to enrich CD4+ T cells, after which naive cells were positively selected on CD45RA and the negative fraction became the memory subset. After blood collection by leukapheresis, PBMCs were isolated using Ficoll-Histopaque density gradient centrifugation and then cryopreserved in the vapor phase of liquid nitrogen. Analytical flow cytometry was used to check the purity and quantity of each magnetically sorted T cell population. Genomic DNA was isolated from every sorted fraction and measured by UV absorbance on a Nanodrop 2000c. On the study overall, not on this receptor specifically: Clonotypes shared by all four sorted-subset donors showed higher generation probabilities than non-shared clonotypes. Even with the large sequencing depth, rarefaction of the sorted-subset datasets indicated that sequencing was incomplete. Around 5.4% of naive CD4, 3% to 4% of naive CD8, roughly 2.4% of memory CD4, and about 0.4% of memory CD8 clonotypes were shared across a few donors. Naive subsets generally had larger estimated clonotype richness than memory subsets did. Sampling was restricted to blood, and TCR repertoires in tissue are likely to differ from TCR repertoires in blood. Pairwise subsampling led to the expectation that sequencing depth would affect the degree of clonotype sharing among donors. Because the study included a small number of donors, the genetic and exposure-history diversity represented was limited.

Concerning this clone itself: Its antigen has not been determined. The sample holds no much larger clone one base away, and base qualities are not on file.

Using the deep immunoSEQ assay, multiplex PCR amplified TCR CDR3 regions from genomic DNA. Genomic DNA extracted from each cell subset was distributed evenly over all wells of several immunoSEQ 96-well plates, and each plate served as one replicate. For sorted subsets, about 200 ng genomic DNA, equal to some 28,000 T cell genomes, was loaded into each replicate PCR. The purified libraries were quantified using a Qubit 3.0 fluorometer, sized with a Bioanalyzer 2100, and then quantified again using the KAPA Library Quantification kit. Each immunoSEQ 96-well plate was sequenced on its own single-read 150-cycle Illumina NextSeq 550 flow cell. The authors' pipeline ran thus. The immunoSEQ output contained only junctional sequences without quality scores, so filtering could not match that applied to full-length reads. Sequences were annotated with PyIR, a Python wrapper for IgBLAST v1.9, using IMGT germline references to assign V/J genes and CDR3. Reads were removed for weak V/J assignments (E-value above 1e-6), missing CDR3, stop codons, out-of-frame junctions, or ambiguous translated residues. V3J clonotypes were defined as sequences sharing the same inferred V gene, J gene, and CDR3 amino acid sequence. Percentage overlap between repertoires was calculated by dividing the number of shared unique clonotypes by the size of the smaller repertoire. RTK rarefaction, the Chao1 estimator, and Recon v2.1 estimates of unobserved clonotypes were used to assess repertoire richness. OLGA was used to compute generation probabilities for all TCRbeta clonotypes that the gDNA method yielded from a handful of donors. The table comes from immuneACCESS by way of TCRdb, which keeps in-frame sequences with V and J called. Part of the clones is missing from these tables; in studies checked, under half for an unresolved V gene and the rest for unknown reasons. For V, J and clone size, that table is used; D and trimming come from the DNA. Recorded for this sample are a few million clones; about 94% of them occurred a single time. In total, the top ten clones hold more than 0.1% of the sample.

From V the trimming removes 6 bases and from J it removes 4 bases, while the gene matches leave 10 bases of the junction unaccounted for. The CDR3 holds 15 amino acids from the cysteine to the phenylalanine. CDR3 DNA only is kept here, 45 bases in frame from base 1. CDR1 and CDR2 were assigned from the germline V gene as MNHNS and SASEGT. The rearrangement combines TRBV6-1 with TRBJ2-3; the junction holds 7 bases that match TRBD1. The sample consisted of naive CD4+ T cells sorted from blood. In light of the paper, this sample's cell subset or site label describes: CD45RA+ positively selected. The clonotype was recovered from a man younger than 35 in good health. DNA sequence: TGTGCCAGCAGCTCCGGGCAGACAGGGTCAGATACGCAGTATTTT. Its protein product is CASSSGQTGSDTQYF.